This T cell receptor beta chain appears in the sequencing data of a study of cytomegalovirus exposure and HLA in healthy donors (dated 2017 in TCRdb). As for the study more broadly: In an earlier analysis of some 550 of the donors, around 290 Gb of sequence data and about 110 million unique TCR beta sequences from 180 million or so T cells were reported. About 280 gigabases of sequencing data and 70 million to 100 million unique TCR sequences were included in an early release covering 550 to 650 HLA-typed donors. The genetic ancestry cluster associated with self-reported Caucasian donors included about 84% of the roughly 400 genotyped donors. The study was designed to test whether signatures of past pathogen exposure could be identified by cataloging public T cell receptors. The study profiled the T cell repertoires of under 700 subjects by immunosequencing and related them to cytomegalovirus serostatus. In addition to the first cohort of approximately 670 subjects, a separate validation cohort of over 90 different subjects was used. The study combined high-throughput TCR immunosequencing, statistical association of individual TCRs with disease status, and machine learning to predict cytomegalovirus infection status. A later analysis re-examined previously published TCR beta repertoires from roughly 720 donors and added high-resolution HLA genotyping to investigate patterns of TCR occurrence. Rather than using new phenotypic data, the later analysis identified candidate immune exposures from TCR beta sequences and from how often those sequences occurred across donors. An earlier analysis of 450 to 750 of the donors used high-throughput TCR beta sequencing to judge whether each TCR beta V gene segment behaved as functional or pseudogenic. Donor age, sex, ethnicity and CMV serostatus were compiled alongside the repertoire data. A later genetic analysis took genome-wide SNP genotypes for 398 of the 666 donors and used that subset as a discovery cohort. Every discovery cohort repertoire had been produced on one sequencing platform. Both class I and class II loci were covered by HLA typing, at four-digit resolution. The number of typed donors differed by locus: roughly 620-640 for A, B, C, DRB1 and DQB1; 522 for DQA1; 606 for DPA1; and 400 to 480 for DPB1. Roughly 5 DR-DQ haplotypes were treated as single units for association and clustering because of strong linkage in the cohort. Among some 400 genotyped donors of the cohort, an average of approximately 200,000 unique TCR beta nucleotide sequences was sequenced per donor, of which approximately 18% were non-productive.

In total, 630 or so healthy bone marrow donors made up the cohort. At the time of sampling, all cohort members were nominally healthy, though unrecorded immune exposures were likely present. The donor tested CMV seronegative, placing the donor among the 350 or so seronegative members of the cohort. Each donor provided a peripheral blood sample, and peripheral blood mononuclear cells were used for TCR beta sequencing. Genomic DNA was extracted from the blood cell samples with the Qiagen DNeasy Blood Extraction Kit. In its sample, this clone was seen once. Its antigen has not been determined. Nothing much larger sits one base from this clone, and base qualities are not available. The germline V gene supplies CDR1 SGHDT and CDR2 YYEEEE. The CDR3 goes from the cysteine to the phenylalanine over 13 residues. Kept here is only the CDR3 DNA, which spans 39 bases and is read in frame from base 1. Deletion took 4 bases off V and 10 bases off J, with a span of 15 bases between the germline ends.

Summary of the overall study and its limitations: In the study, 150 to 200 TCR beta chains were listed as associated with cytomegalovirus. Linkage disequilibrium might explain the correlated functional status among segregating V segments, but an unknown experimental factor could not be excluded. The classifier was reported to diagnose cytomegalovirus status with high specificity and sensitivity in both the original cohort and the validation cohort. In an earlier analysis of 587 of the donors, most TCR beta V segments appeared in productive rearrangements about 90% or about 30% of the time, broadly matching IMGT annotations. V-gene and J-gene trimming of TCR beta chains was associated with a missense DCLRE1C variant in a later genetic analysis, and the association was replicated in an independent cohort. Some IMGT-functional V segments, including TRBV6-2 and TRBV6-3, could not be told apart with the 87-base-pair reads, so those segments were excluded. A later analysis associated 15,000 to 20,000 TCR beta sequences with specific HLA alleles at a false discovery rate of 0.05. Across donors, most TCR sequences were observed very rarely, whereas some public TCRs were present in many individuals. When HLA alleles, especially DR and DQ, strongly co-occurred, TCR associations were difficult to assign to individual alleles. In vitro tests confirmed that a few of the cytomegalovirus-associated TCR beta chains recognize cytomegalovirus antigens. Because counts were too low, roughly 18 rarely observed V segments, including chromosome 9 orphons, were left out of the earlier analysis of 500 to 650 of the donors. A later analysis found that HLA-associated TCR beta chains were more clonally expanded and had lower generation probabilities than equally common non-associated chains. A later analysis found that most CMV-associated TCR beta chains appeared HLA-restricted, with HLA associations seemingly driven largely by CMV exposure. For the cohort, immune exposure information was limited to CMV serostatus. Only TCR beta chains were sequenced in this cohort, and the absence of alpha or paired-chain data limited detectable features. According to a later analysis, parvovirus B19, influenza, CMV and Epstein-Barr virus appeared linked to several top co-occurrence clusters. The sequencing pipeline was judged likely to have produced a cluster of highly shared sequence variants as a technical artifact. Sequencing depth was assumed to be roughly uniform across donors in the presence/absence analyses, though that assumption may not hold. A later genetic analysis reported fewer N-insertions in productive TCRs among donors in an Asian-associated ancestry cluster than the roughly 720-donor mean. The authors suggested that the approach could potentially be extended to other disease states and immunological phenotypes. Because HLA typing was unavailable for some donors at each locus, only the typed subset was used in association tests. A later analysis found that TCR association rates varied across HLA loci, with DRB1 alleles showing the most associated TCRs and HLA-C alleles the fewest. A further reported finding was that TCR beta sequences accurately predicted the HLA-A and HLA-B alleles for most subjects in the first cohort.

Receptor amplification or capture employed the immunoSEQ multiplex PCR assay. For the multiplex PCR, a mixture combining 60 forward primers for TCR Vbeta segments and 13 reverse primers for TCR Jbeta segments was used. The CDR3 region of rearranged TCR beta genes was amplified from genomic DNA with a multiplex PCR assay. The amplified TCR beta libraries were sequenced on the Illumina HiSeq System as 87-base-pair reads. The study's own analysis went as follows. In a later analysis, around 80 million unique TCR beta chains were counted across the roughly 670 repertoires, and approximately 9.9 million of these chains were shared by at least two donors. A nearest-neighbor algorithm error-corrected the raw reads and collapsed the reads into unique sequences, merging closely related sequences to remove PCR and sequencing errors. CDR3 sequences were aligned to IMGT reference sequences to assign V, D and J gene segments. Each retained sequence needed at least a six-nucleotide match to both a V gene segment and a J gene segment. Rearrangements were classified as productive when the CDR3 lacked stop codons and remained in frame with V and J, and all other rearrangements were classified as non-productive. Following IMGT convention, CDR3 was defined as the stretch from the second conserved V-encoded cysteine up to the conserved J-encoded phenylalanine. The earlier analysis of about 570 of the donors excluded any sequence lacking an unambiguous match to a single V gene segment. An earlier analysis of a few hundred of the donors classified V segments as functional when productive rearrangements were above 56.7% and as segregating when the standard deviation between donors was above 5%. A statistical classification framework was built for diagnosing cytomegalovirus status from the catalog of TCR beta chain sequences. A later analysis assigned V and J genes by comparing TCR nucleotide sequences with IMGT/GENE-DB human TR gene sequences. Using the TCRdist pipeline, a later analysis assigned CDR3 sequences along with most-parsimonious VDJ recombination scenarios. A later analysis defined each TCR beta chain by its CDR3 amino acid sequence plus V-gene family, and excluded reads lacking a unique V-gene family. As a way to deal with suspected cross-contamination and a sequencing artifact, a later analysis dropped 592 nucleotide sequences that were highly shared and had low generation probability. In a later analysis, a clonal expansion index was calculated for each public chain from normalized within-repertoire ranks of inferred template counts. Generation probabilities in a later analysis came from a VDJ recombination model fitted to out-of-frame rearrangements, and those results were checked against IGoR. Hypergeometric tests were used in a later analysis to score TCR-TCR, TCR-HLA and TCR-CMV co-occurrence, with a repertoire-size bias correction applied to the TCR pairs. In a later analysis, false discovery rates were estimated by permuting HLA or CMV assignments 20 times. In a later analysis, co-occurring TCRs were grouped using DBSCAN, and TCRdist sequence similarity was added for clustering within HLA-allele-positive subsets. Repertoires with fewer than 30,000 or more than 120,000 public chains were left out of co-occurrence clustering, as were five repertoires with anomalous nucleotide sharing. Held by TCRdb, this immuneACCESS table contains in-frame sequences only and omits some clones. Under half of the omission traces to an unresolved V gene where checked; the cause of the rest is unknown. V, J and clone size are taken as reported in that table, and D and trimming were inferred from the DNA itself. The sample has 100,000 or so clones on record, approximately 77% of them singletons. Less than 5% of the sample belongs to the ten largest clones.

The sequencing input was PBMCs. This chain is built from TRBV5-6 and TRBJ1-5; TRBD1 is a weak D gene call, 6 bases matching. The receptor's source is a woman between 40 and 55 years old in good health and CMV-seronegative. The encoded CDR3 is CASSLTGFGPQHF. The base sequence is TGTGCCAGCAGCCTCACAGGGTTCGGTCCCCAGCATTTT.